Listed below are T cell receptor beta chains from one sample, sequenced in a study of radiation and T cells in renal cell carcinoma. Measured with immunoSEQ multiplex PCR; TCRdb has only the in-frame clones, and not every one. The sample has 150,000 or so clones, roughly 90% seen once; the top ten hold 4.1%. This specimen was blood, taken from a patient whose treatment included radiotherapy and nephrectomy. The origin of the receptors is a woman in her 70s with renal cell carcinoma. Each CDR3 is given with its conserved first and last residue. The D gene is left open where the match is weak. Clone size appears in some rows only: once, few, many, or a class for an expanded clone.

DNA	CDR3	J	V	size	D
TGTGCCATAAGACAGGGTGGATCCTACAATGAGCAGTTCTTC	CAIRQGGSYNEQFF	TRBJ2-1	TRBV10-3	-	TRBD1
TGTGCCAGCAGCCCCCCTGGGCGAGAGACCCAGTACTTC	CASSPPGRETQYF	TRBJ2-5	TRBV7-2	-	-
TGTGCCAGCAGTGTATACCGGGGGGGTCCGGGGACCGATACGGACTACACCTTC	CASSVYRGGPGTDTDYTF	TRBJ1-2	TRBV6-1	-	-
TGTGCCAGCAGCTCGCGTAGCGGGGCCCGAGGACTTAGCACAGATACGCAGTATTTT	CASSSRSGARGLSTDTQYF	TRBJ2-3	TRBV7-2	-	TRBD2
TGTGCCAGCAGCTTAAACGCCAGGGGGACCGGGGAGCTGTTTTTT	CASSLNARGTGELFF	TRBJ2-2	TRBV7-3	-	TRBD1
TGTGCCAGCAGTCTCGGGGGACTAGCGCCGTACGAGCAGTACTTC	CASSLGGLAPYEQYF	TRBJ2-7	TRBV6-5	-	TRBD2
TGTGCCAGCAGTGAATTAGTGCAGGGGAAAAGGCAAGAGACCCAGTACTTC	CASSELVQGKRQETQYF	TRBJ2-5	TRBV6-1	-	-
TGTGCCAGCAGTTTAAGGACTAGCGGAGCCGGGGAGCTGTTTTTT	CASSLRTSGAGELFF	TRBJ2-2	TRBV27	-	TRBD2
TGTGCCAGCAGTGACCAGAATGGCAGAAAAGCTTTCTTT	CASSDQNGRKAFF	TRBJ1-1	TRBV25-1	-	-
TGTGCCAGCAGCTTAGTTGGGGAACGCGAGCAGTTCTTC	CASSLVGEREQFF	TRBJ2-1	TRBV7-2	-	-
TGTGCCAGCAGCGCGGGACAGGGGTTAAACTATGGCTACACCTTC	CASSAGQGLNYGYTF	TRBJ1-2	TRBV5-4	-	TRBD1
TGTGCCAGCAGCCGGGACAGGCCTGGAAACACCATATATTTT	CASSRDRPGNTIYF	TRBJ1-3	TRBV5-6	-	TRBD1
TGTGCCAGCAGCTTAGCTCTAGTCCTGTACAATGAGCAGTTCTTC	CASSLALVLYNEQFF	TRBJ2-1	TRBV11-1	-	-
TGTGCCAGCAGCTACCGGACAGGGGCTAAGTCGGGCACGCAGTATTTT	CASSYRTGAKSGTQYF	TRBJ2-3	TRBV11-3	once	TRBD1
TGTGCCAGCAGTTTCCGGGACAGGGGCAACATATATTTT	CASSFRDRGNIYF	TRBJ1-3	TRBV28	-	TRBD1
TGCGCCAGCAGCCAAGGTACAGGGGGGCACGAGCAGTACTTC	CASSQGTGGHEQYF	TRBJ2-7	TRBV4-3	-	TRBD1
TGCAGTGTCACCGGGACAGATCTTGGCTACACCTTC	CSVTGTDLGYTF	TRBJ1-2	TRBV29-1	once	TRBD1
TGTGCCTGGAGCTTACAGGGTAGCACTGAAGCTTTCTTT	CAWSLQGSTEAFF	TRBJ1-1	TRBV30	-	-
TGTGCCAGCAGCCTTAGCGGGGTTAGCACAGATACGCAGTATTTT	CASSLSGVSTDTQYF	TRBJ2-3	TRBV7-2	-	TRBD2
TGCGCCAGCAGCACGGGACAGGGACAAGAGACCCAGTACTTC	CASSTGQGQETQYF	TRBJ2-5	TRBV5-1	-	TRBD1
TGTGCCTGTCATCCGGGACAGGGCAATTCACCCCTCCACTTT	CACHPGQGNSPLHF	TRBJ1-6	TRBV30	-	TRBD1
TGTGCCCCTCATCGGACAGATAATGAAAAACTGTTTTTT	CAPHRTDNEKLFF	TRBJ1-4	TRBV19	-	-
TGTGCCAGCAGCCAGTTTGGACTGGATTCACCCCTCCACTTT	CASSQFGLDSPLHF	TRBJ1-6	TRBV14	-	-
TGCGCCAGCAGCCTTCAACCCGGGACTTCCGGAGGGGAGACCCAGTACTTC	CASSLQPGTSGGETQYF	TRBJ2-5	TRBV5-1	-	-
TGTGCCAGCAGGTCCGACGGGGATGAAAAACTGTTTTTT	CASRSDGDEKLFF	TRBJ1-4	TRBV7-9	-	-
TGTGCCTGGGGCCGGGACAGGGGTGACTATGGCTACACCTTC	CAWGRDRGDYGYTF	TRBJ1-2	TRBV30	-	TRBD1
TGTGCCAGTAGTATATCCGGGACAGGGGTAGAGACCCAGTACTTC	CASSISGTGVETQYF	TRBJ2-5	TRBV19	-	TRBD1
TGTGCCACCAGCACACCGTACAGGGGGCGAGACAATCAGCCCCAGCATTTT	CATSTPYRGRDNQPQHF	TRBJ1-5	TRBV15	-	TRBD1
TGTGCCAGCAGCCCCAGCGGGACAGGGACCGCAGATACGCAGTATTTT	CASSPSGTGTADTQYF	TRBJ2-3	TRBV4-2	-	TRBD1
TGTGCCAGCAGCCCGGACATCTCCCAAGAGACCCAGTACTTC	CASSPDISQETQYF	TRBJ2-5	TRBV7-9	-	-
TGTGCCAGCAGTGTAGGGCTGGAGCAGGGCCACGAGCAGTACTTC	CASSVGLEQGHEQYF	TRBJ2-7	TRBV6-1	-	-
TGCAGCGTCACCGGGACAGGGGCTTTAGGGACTGAAGCTTTCTTT	CSVTGTGALGTEAFF	TRBJ1-1	TRBV29-1	-	TRBD1
TGTGCCAGCAGCTTAGATGACAGGGCCTATGGCTACACCTTC	CASSLDDRAYGYTF	TRBJ1-2	TRBV7-2	once	TRBD1
TGTGCCAGCGGCGGCGCGGGGGCGGGAGAGACCCAGTACTTC	CASGGAGAGETQYF	TRBJ2-5	TRBV4-2	-	-
TGCGCCAGCAGCTTAGAGGGGGGGCCCACTGAAGCTTTCTTT	CASSLEGGPTEAFF	TRBJ1-1	TRBV5-1	-	-
TGTGCCAGCCTTCACGCTCAGCTTATACTGGACAGGGGGCTTATCTGCAATCAGCCCCAGCATTTT	CASLHAQLILDRGLICNQPQHF	TRBJ1-5	TRBV7-6	-	TRBD1
TGCGCCAGTGGACAGGGGGTTACCGGGGAGCTGTTTTTT	CASGQGVTGELFF	TRBJ2-2	TRBV5-1	-	TRBD1
TGTGCCAGCAGCTTAGCGTGGTCTGAGCAGTACTTC	CASSLAWSEQYF	TRBJ2-7	TRBV7-2	-	-
TGTGCCAGCAGCTTAGCGCGGGGGAGACTAACCGAGCAGTACTTC	CASSLARGRLTEQYF	TRBJ2-7	TRBV7-2	-	TRBD2
TGTGCCAGCAGCTTGGGTAGGACAGCAGTAATGAACACTGAAGCTTTCTTT	CASSLGRTAVMNTEAFF	TRBJ1-1	TRBV5-4	-	-
TGTGCTAGTGGTTTGGGACCAAACTATGGCTACACCTTC	CASGLGPNYGYTF	TRBJ1-2	TRBV12-5	-	-
TGCGCCAGCAGCTTGTCTGTAGCGGGGGAAGAGACCCAGTACTTC	CASSLSVAGEETQYF	TRBJ2-5	TRBV5-1	-	TRBD2
TGTGCCAGCTCTCACCAGTCCGGGCGGGACACCGGGGAGCTGTTTTTT	CASSHQSGRDTGELFF	TRBJ2-2	TRBV18	-	-
TGCGCCAGCAGCCAAGAACTAGGGGATTACTACGAGCAGTACTTC	CASSQELGDYYEQYF	TRBJ2-7	TRBV4-1	-	-
TGTGCCAGCAGTGGGGAAAACATTCAGTACTTC	CASSGENIQYF	TRBJ2-4	TRBV6-1	-	-
TGCGCCAGCAGCAGGCCCGGGGAGCTGTTTTTT	CASSRPGELFF	TRBJ2-2	TRBV5-1	-	-
TGTGCCAGCAGACCTCCGGGCCCGATCCTAAACATTCAGTACTTC	CASRPPGPILNIQYF	TRBJ2-4	TRBV28	-	-
TGTGCCAGCAGGGGACTAGCCAACTACGAGCAGTACTTC	CASRGLANYEQYF	TRBJ2-7	TRBV28	few	TRBD2